This T cell receptor beta chain comes out of a study of neurological immune-mediated disorders. This CDR3 comprises 14 residues. Trimming shortened V by 7 bases and J by 2 bases, and 14 bases separated the two germline ends. The germline V gene encodes CDR1 SQVTM and CDR2 ANQGSEA. The method for making cDNA was 5'RACE, and it used 10-nucleotide random UMIs. TCRdb recomputed calls from the 5' RACE reads with MiXCR, one row per CDR3 protein. The sample holds some 60,000 distinct CDR3 sequences, more than 8% seen once. Regarding time point: longitudinal time-point 2. A blood bank in Maryland, USA, provided the volunteers who served as healthy controls. For the unsorted libraries, 2 million PBMCs stored at -80 C served as input. Study outcomes and limitations: Levels of TCR clonal expansion peaked in HTLV-1-associated myelopathy and reached their lowest in multiple sclerosis, under those of healthy controls.

At least ten counts were recorded for this clonotype. Its antigen is unknown. The sample consisted of PBMCs. This TCR was recovered from a man in his thirties or forties in good health. This chain joins TRBV29-1 and TRBJ2-2; TRBD1 might be the D (5 bases). The CDR3 coding sequence is TGCAGCGCCTCAAAGGACACTAACACCGGGGAGCTGTTTTTT. Translated, it gives CSASKDTNTGELFF.